These 31 T cell receptor beta chains were sequenced from one sample in a study of T-cell memory formation after mild COVID-19. Via MiXCR, TCRdb re-called the 5' RACE reads, giving one row per CDR3 protein. The sample holds about 240,000 distinct CDR3 sequences, 8% to 9.5% seen once. Sequenced material: PBMCs or a T cell subset sorted from them (not recorded which). These receptors were collected from a man aged 18 to 29 who had mild COVID-19 (a few samples of this study predate the infection). Cell type and time point are not known.

There are many counts of this clonotype. This chain joins TRBV6-2 or TRBV6-3 and TRBJ2-7; D is possibly TRBD2 (5 bases). V lost 4 bases to trimming and J lost 4 bases, with 8 bases between them. Germline V gives CDR1 MNHEY, CDR2 SVGEGT. This CDR3 is built from 12 residues. The DNA for the CDR3 is TGTGCCAGCAGTTCGGACTCATACGAGCAGTACTTC. Its protein is CASSSDSYEQYF.

The DNA for the CDR3 is TGTGCCAGCAGTTTCCTTAAGCTAGCGGGGGGCACAGATACGCAGTATTTT. The encoded protein is CASSFLKLAGGTDTQYF. This sequence joins TRBV27 and TRBJ2-3, with 10 bases aligning to TRBD2. The CDR3 is 17 amino acids. CDR1 and CDR2 from the germline V gene are MNHEY and SMNVEV (reference sequence). V shed 3 bases and J 1 base; nucleotides not matched to a gene: 7.

This clonotype was recorded many times. V gene TRBV7-8 combines with J gene TRBJ2-3; 10 bases line up with TRBD2. Germline V CDR1 and CDR2: SGHVS, FQNEAQ. Losses at the gene ends were 5 bases for V and 0 bases for J; bases not matched to a gene: 11. This CDR3 is 18 amino acids long. In nucleotides, the CDR3 is TGTGCCAGCAGCGTGGGGAGCGGGGGGGGACTAAGCACAGATACGCAGTATTTT. Protein: CASSVGSGGGLSTDTQYF. Variable domain in full (rest from reference TRBV7-8 and TRBJ2-3): GAGVSQSPRYKVAKRGQDVALRCDPISGHVSLFWYQQALGQGPEFLTYFQNEAQLDKSGLPSDRFFAERPEGSVSTLKIQRTQQEDSAVYLCASSVGSGGGLSTDTQYFGPGTRLTVL.

A few counts support this clonotype. This chain connects TRBV6-4 to TRBJ2-2; D gene uncertain. The germline V and J ends were trimmed by 3 bases and 3 bases, with 2 bases remaining between them. The CDR3 runs 12 residues. The germline V gene has CDR1 MRHNA and CDR2 SNTAGT. The chain's CDR3 is CASSDYTGELFF. CDR3 DNA: TGTGCCAGCAGTGATTACACCGGGGAGCTGTTTTTT.

This clonotype was found many times. V and J are TRBV11-2 and TRBJ2-3; D gene unclear. This CDR3 is 11 amino acids long. Germline V gene lookup returns CDR1 SGHAT and CDR2 FQNNGV. V lost 5 bases and J lost 1, with 1 base in between. CDR3 DNA: TGTGCCAGCAGCCGCACAGATACGCAGTATTTT. It encodes CASSRTDTQYF.

V gene TRBV6-2 or TRBV6-3 combines with J gene TRBJ1-2; TRBD1 is a possible D gene (6 bases). Deletions cut 7 bases from V and 2 bases from J, with 11 bases between. The CDR3 spans 13 residues. Germline-derived CDR1 and CDR2 are MNHEY and SVGEGT. CDR3 sequence: CASTIDRNYGYTF. The CDR3 DNA reads as TGTGCCAGCACCATCGACAGGAACTATGGCTACACCTTC.

In this sample, this clonotype turned up a few times. J is TRBJ1-5 and V is TRBV19, with 7 bases that match TRBD1. The V and J ends lost 9 bases and 5 bases, in that order; junction bases with no gene match: 10. Germline CDR1 reads LNHDA; CDR2 reads SQIVND (reference sequence). This CDR3 is built from 14 residues. The CDR3 DNA is TGTGCCAGCGGCCTAGGACAGGCTTATCAGCCCCAGCATTTT. Protein product: CASGLGQAYQPQHF.

The chain employs TRBV20-1 and TRBJ2-5, with 12 bases that match TRBD2. The CDR3 loop spans 15 amino acids. Trimming at V came to 0 bases and at J to 4 bases, leaving 3 bases not matched to a gene. Germline loops: CDR1 DFQATT, CDR2 SNEGSKA (reference sequence). In DNA form, the CDR3 reads TGCAGTGCTAGAGATCGGACTAGCGGGGCAGAGACCCAGTACTTC. Protein: CSARDRTSGAETQYF.

The chain employs TRBV4-1 and TRBJ1-6; no clear D gene. Germline V lookup: CDR1 MGHRA, CDR2 YSYEKL. The CDR3 is made up of 16 amino acids. V lost 0 bases and J 7 bases, leaving 13 bases between the germline ends. CDR3 DNA: TGCGCCAGCAGCCAAGATCGGGGAGGCGTAAATTCACCCCTCCACTTT. The encoded protein is CASSQDRGGVNSPLHF.

J is TRBJ1-2 and V is TRBV5-1, with D maybe TRBD1 (6 bases). Per germline, CDR1 SGHRS and CDR2 YFSETQ. The CDR3 has 13 amino acids. Trimming stripped 2 bases from V and 9 bases from J, with 14 bases between. This CDR3 reads CASSLSGGVSYTF. The CDR3 region has the DNA TGCGCCAGCAGCTTATCCGGGGGCGTAAGCTACACCTTC.

The table lists this clonotype with a few counts. This chain links TRBV7-6 with TRBJ2-1; D not resolved. Looked up from germline, CDR1 is SGHVS and CDR2 is FNYEAQ. This CDR3 has 14 amino acids. V was cut by 5 bases and J by 0 bases, with 8 bases left in between. CDR3 loop: CASSPRPSYNEQFF. The CDR3 coding sequence is TGTGCCAGCAGCCCCAGGCCCTCCTACAATGAGCAGTTCTTC. Drawing the rest from reference TRBV7-6 and TRBJ2-1, the complete variable domain is GAGVSQSPRYKVTKRGQDVALRCDPISGHVSLYWYRQALGQGPEFLTYFNYEAQQDKSGLPNDRFSAERPEGSISTLTIQRTEQRDSAMYRCASSPRPSYNEQFFGPGTRLTVL.

The V and J genes are TRBV6-2 or TRBV6-3 and TRBJ2-7; 8 nucleotides align to TRBD2. The CDR3 loop spans 15 amino acids. Looked up from germline, CDR1 is MNHEY and CDR2 is SVGEGT. V gave up 2 bases and J gave up 5 bases; unmatched junction bases: 8. This CDR3 is CASSYDAGGIDEQYF. CDR3 bases: TGTGCCAGCAGTTACGACGCGGGGGGAATCGACGAGCAGTACTTC.

In this sample, this clonotype turned up many times. The chain combines TRBV10-3 with TRBJ2-7; 9 bases align to TRBD1. Germline trimming cut 4 bases from V and 5 bases from J; bases unmatched to any gene: 9. Germline values: CDR1 ENHRY, CDR2 SYGVKD. CDR3 length: 15 residues. CDR3 residues: CAISAVRDRDDEQYF. The CDR3 DNA is TGTGCCATCAGTGCGGTCCGGGACAGGGATGACGAGCAGTACTTC.

The chain joins TRBV12-5 to TRBJ2-1; a weak D match, TRBD1 (5 bases). Germline V gene lookup returns CDR1 LGHNT and CDR2 FRNRAP. This CDR3 is built from 15 residues. The V and J ends lost 1 base and 10 bases respectively, with 17 bases between them. The DNA for the CDR3 is TGTGCTAGTGGTTTGGCCCACGGTCAGGGTTACGAGCAGTTCTTC. Protein sequence: CASGLAHGQGYEQFF.

The gene calls are TRBV14 and TRBJ1-1; 12 bases fit TRBD1. Germline trimming cut 0 bases from V and 10 bases from J; bases unmatched to any gene: 9. The CDR3 covers 16 residues. CDR1 is SGHDN, CDR2 FVKESK, per germline. The CDR3 loop reads CASSQDLLGQGAAAFF. The CDR3 DNA reads as TGTGCCAGCAGCCAAGATCTGCTGGGACAGGGGGCTGCAGCTTTCTTT.

This clonotype turned up a few times. The chain has TRBV12-3 or TRBV12-4 and TRBJ1-5, with D unclear. Trimming cost V 4 bases and J 4 bases, with 5 bases left between them. This CDR3 contains 12 residues. In nucleotides, the CDR3 is TGTGCCAGCAGTTCACAGAATCAGCCCCAGCATTTT. It codes for CASSSQNQPQHF.

The chain is built from TRBV5-1 and TRBJ2-7; D might be TRBD2 (5 bases). Per the germline V gene, CDR1 is SGHRS and CDR2 is YFSETQ. Trimming removed 4 bases from V and 12 bases from J, with 29 bases in between. The CDR3 length is 16 residues. The CDR3 DNA follows: TGCGCCAGCAGCCTGTCTTCGAGCGGAGGAGACAACGGGCGGTACTTC. It specifies CASSLSSSGGDNGRYF.

V and J are TRBV11-3 and TRBJ1-6; D not certain. The V end was cut by 0 bases, the J end by 14 bases, with 11 bases between. The CDR3 sequence is 13 residues long. Germline V lookup: CDR1 SGHNT, CDR2 YENEEA. The CDR3 DNA follows: TGTGCCAGCAGCTTAGACGCCGGCGGTTCCCTCCACTTT. The encoded protein is CASSLDAGGSLHF. The complete variable domain, with remaining parts taken from reference TRBV11-3 and TRBJ1-6, reads EAGVVQSPRYKIIEKKQPVAFWCNPISGHNTLYWYLQNLGQGPELLIRYENEEAVDDSQLPKDRFSAERLKGVDSTLKIQPAELGDSAVYLCASSLDAGGSLHFGNGTRLTVT.

This clonotype was counted between two and nine times. The DNA of the CDR3 is TGTGCCAGCTCGGGACAGGGGGTTGAAAATGAGCAGTTCTTC. Its translation: CASSGQGVENEQFF. The rearrangement joins TRBV18 to TRBJ2-1; 11 nucleotides align to TRBD1. From germline, CDR1 is KGHSH and CDR2 LQKENI. The CDR3 spans 14 residues. V shed 6 bases and J 7 bases; nucleotides not matched to a gene: 5.

This clonotype was seen ten or more times. DNA of the CDR3: TGTGCCAGCAGCTTGATGTCTAGCGGGGGCTACCAGGGAATCAATGAGCAGTTCTTC. This gives the protein CASSLMSSGGYQGINEQFF. The chain links TRBV5-5 to TRBJ2-1, with TRBD2 identical over 10 bases. With V trimmed by 1 base and J by 6 bases, 16 bases remained unmatched. CDR3 length: 19 residues. Germline V gene data show CDR1 as SGHKS and CDR2 as YYEKEE (reference sequence).

The V call is TRBV7-6, the J call TRBJ2-5; D unresolved. The germline V gene has CDR1 SGHVS and CDR2 FNYEAQ. The V and J ends lost 0 bases and 7 bases respectively, with 18 bases between them. The CDR3 runs to 16 residues. The CDR3 nucleotides are TGTGCCAGCAGCTTAGCGCTAACAACAGCCCCTGCGACCCAGTACTTC. Its translation: CASSLALTTAPATQYF.

This clonotype has more than one count but fewer than ten. The V and J genes are TRBV6-2 or TRBV6-3 and TRBJ2-5, with 8 nucleotides matching TRBD1. In germline, CDR1 is MNHEY, CDR2 SVGEGT. This CDR3 comprises 16 residues. Losses at the gene ends were 5 bases for V and 2 bases for J; bases not matched to a gene: 10. CDR3 nucleotide sequence: TGTGCCAGCAGTCCACGACAGGGGCGCTATCAAGAGACCCAGTACTTC. Amino acid sequence: CASSPRQGRYQETQYF.

This clonotype appeared a few times. The CDR3 loop is CASSKGLAGGTGELFF. The CDR3 bases are TGTGCCAGCAGCAAAGGACTAGCGGGAGGGACCGGGGAGCTGTTTTTT. The chain carries TRBV6-6 and TRBJ2-2; 15 nucleotides match TRBD2. This CDR3 is 16 amino acids long. CDR1 and CDR2 from the germline V gene are MNHNY and SVGAGI (reference sequence). J gave up 5 bases and V 6 bases, and 4 bases lay outside the gene matches.

The chain joins TRBV5-1 to TRBJ2-7; a weak D match, TRBD1 (6 bases). In germline, CDR1 is SGHRS, CDR2 YFSETQ. V shed 2 bases and J shed 5 bases, with 17 bases lying between them. The CDR3 length is 15 residues. The chain's CDR3 is CASSFQGQRTNEQYF. The CDR3 DNA reads as TGCGCCAGCAGCTTTCAGGGGCAGAGAACCAACGAGCAGTACTTC.

This clonotype has only a few counts. Sequence at one end of the junction differs from germline and may be a read error. J is TRBJ2-3 and V is TRBV6-5; TRBD2 matches at 8 bases. This CDR3 has 15 residues. Germline CDR1 is MNHEY and CDR2 is SVGAGI. CDR3 DNA: TGTGCCGGCAGTTTACGGGGGGGCAGCTCAGATACGCAGTATTTT. Residues: CAGSLRGGSSDTQYF.

Ten or more counts support this clonotype. This chain uses TRBV4-3 with TRBJ1-2; D is unclear. The CDR3 is 14 residues long. V was shortened by 0 bases and J by 4 bases, with 9 bases between the two germline ends. In germline, CDR1 is LGHNA, CDR2 YSLEER. CDR3 sequence (DNA): TGCGCCAGCAGCCAAGAGGGCCACTCCTATGGCTACACCTTC. Amino acid sequence: CASSQEGHSYGYTF.

This chain links TRBV29-1 with TRBJ1-2, with TRBD1 as a possible D gene (6 bases). Germline CDR1 reads SQVTM; CDR2 reads ANQGSEA. The CDR3 is 11 amino acids. Trimming took off 3 bases at V and 8 bases at J, with 10 bases between the two ends. The CDR3 bases are TGCAGCGTTGACAGGGGTGGAGGCTACACCTTC. Protein sequence: CSVDRGGGYTF.

This clonotype appeared a few times. The V gene is TRBV20-1, the J gene TRBJ1-1, with a weak D call TRBD1 (6 bases). Germline CDR1 reads DFQATT; CDR2 reads SNEGSKA (reference sequence). The CDR3 loop spans 11 amino acids. In DNA form, the CDR3 reads TGCACCGGGACACAAGGGACTGAAGCTTTCTTT. Protein sequence: CTGTQGTEAFF.

This clonotype came up a few times. The chain links TRBV14 to TRBJ2-5, with D maybe TRBD1 (6 bases). V lost 2 bases and J lost 3, with 13 bases in between. The CDR3 contains 15 residues. In germline, CDR1 is SGHDN, CDR2 FVKESK. The CDR3 DNA reads TGTGCCAGCAGCCAATCCGGGACATCCAAAGAGACCCAGTACTTC. This sequence encodes CASSQSGTSKETQYF.

This clonotype was observed a handful of times. This chain links TRBV29-1 with TRBJ2-3; D is tentatively TRBD1 or TRBD2 (5 bases each). This CDR3 contains 16 residues. V was shortened by 4 bases and J by 0 bases, with 17 bases between the two germline ends. Germline CDR1 and CDR2: SQVTM and ANQGSEA. The CDR3 region has the DNA TGCAGCGTTGTTCGGGGCCAGACCTCTAGCACAGATACGCAGTATTTT. Protein product: CSVVRGQTSSTDTQYF.

This clonotype occurred many times. The chain recombines TRBV5-1 with TRBJ2-1; TRBD2 matches at 10 bases. The CDR3 contains 16 residues. In germline, CDR1 is SGHRS, CDR2 YFSETQ. V shed 1 base, J shed 5 bases, and the junction held 6 bases outside the gene matches. The chain's CDR3 is CASSLTPSGGDNEQFF. CDR3 DNA sequence: TGCGCCAGCAGCTTGACCCCCAGCGGGGGGGACAATGAGCAGTTCTTC.